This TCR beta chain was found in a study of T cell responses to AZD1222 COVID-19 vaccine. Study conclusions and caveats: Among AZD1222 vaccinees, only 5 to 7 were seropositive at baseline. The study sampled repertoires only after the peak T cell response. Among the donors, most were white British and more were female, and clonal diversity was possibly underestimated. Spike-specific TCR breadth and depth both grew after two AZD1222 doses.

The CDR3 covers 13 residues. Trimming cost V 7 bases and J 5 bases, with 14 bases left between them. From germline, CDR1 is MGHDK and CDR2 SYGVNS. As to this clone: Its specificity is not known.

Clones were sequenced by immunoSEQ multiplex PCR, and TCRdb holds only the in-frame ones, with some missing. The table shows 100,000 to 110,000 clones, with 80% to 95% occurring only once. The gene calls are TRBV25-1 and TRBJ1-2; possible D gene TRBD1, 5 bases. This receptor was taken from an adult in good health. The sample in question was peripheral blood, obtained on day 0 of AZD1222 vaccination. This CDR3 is CASTSGGRYGYTF. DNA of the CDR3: TGTGCCAGCACATCGGGGGGACGGTATGGCTACACCTTC.